The sequence of this TCR beta chain was determined in a study of control samples from healthy donors and cancer patients. Produced via immunoSEQ multiplex PCR; TCRdb's table is partial and in-frame only. The data hold tens of thousands of clones, with 95% to 96% observed a single time. The clonotype originates from a woman in her thirties in good health. The sequenced sample consisted of blood.

CDR3 residues: CASSLSPGGNTEAFF. In DNA, the CDR3 is TGTGCCAGCAGTTTATCGCCTGGCGGGAACACTGAAGCTTTCTTT. V gene TRBV27 combines with J gene TRBJ1-1, with unresolved D. Trimming stripped 0 bases from V and 1 base from J, with 9 bases between. There are 15 residues in the CDR3. Germline V gene data show CDR1 as MNHEY and CDR2 as SMNVEV (reference sequence).